This TCR beta chain was profiled in a study of T-cell reconstitution after alpha-beta-depleted transplantation in children (dated by TCRdb to 2016 to 2018). Turning to the overall study: Using TCR repertoire profiling, the study followed T-cell immune reconstitution in a quantitative way in children after TCRalphabeta/CD19-depleted allogeneic hematopoietic cell transplantation.

Receptor amplification or capture employed PCR. The sequencer listed for this sample is Illumina HiSeq 2500. TCR libraries were prepared with molecular barcoding, using unique molecular identifiers to normalize TCRbeta repertoire quantification. The public reads were run again by TCRdb, first through fastp at Q25 and then through MiXCR, and only productive beta chains were kept. Identical CDR3 protein sequences are pooled into one entry, listed with their most common genes and DNA. For this sample there are some 600,000 distinct CDR3 sequences; 13% appear just once. The ten largest clonotypes hold around 2.2% of the sample. What the study reported, not specific to this receptor: The frequencies of hyperexpanded clones fell over the following months, and after one year, T-cell counts and TCRbeta diversity were mostly attributed to newly produced T cells. In some patients, high TCRbeta diversity at day 60 was attributed to recipient T cells and intrathymic progenitors that had survived conditioning. Apparently early alphabetaT-cell count recovery about two months after transplant reportedly relied on only several hundred rapidly expanded clones derived from non-depleted graft cells.

From the cysteine up to the phenylalanine, the CDR3 has a length of 15 residues. CDR3 DNA is the only sequence kept; it has 45 bases, read in frame from the first base. Trimming accounts for 7 bases at V and 5 bases at J, while the number of junction bases matched to no gene is 3. The sample holds a few counts of this clonotype. The antigen it binds to is not known. Within one base of it there is no much larger clone, and no base qualities were kept. The sample's treatment or condition label, decoded: allogeneic hematopoietic cell transplantation with graft depleted of TCRalphabeta T cells and CD19 B cells. The children who served as transplant recipients had been given grafts of TCRalphabeta/CD19-depleted allogeneic hematopoietic cells.

This clonotype was obtained from a male patient between 5 and 17 years old who had a stem cell transplant for acute myeloid leukemia, so the T cells may come from the graft donor. The sample here was PBMCs, mostly from graft donor cells, taken 360 days after TCRalphabeta/CD19-depleted stem cell transplant. The chain is made from TRBV12-3 or TRBV12-4 and TRBJ2-2; TRBD2 matches 14 bases in the middle. The CDR3 region reads CASTRTSGRTGELFF. The DNA sequence is TGTGCCAGCACCCGGACTAGCGGGAGGACCGGGGAGCTGTTTTTT.